The T cell receptor (beta chain) described here comes from a study of shared clonotypes between healthy human individuals. This clone was counted once. Different DNA sequences within this sample yield the same CDR3. Germline V gene data show CDR1 as SQVTM and CDR2 as ANQGSEA. This CDR3 is 12 amino acids long. Trimming removed 4 bases from V and 3 bases from J, with 9 bases in between. Naive CD8 cells, CD45RO-negative and positively selected for CCR7, excluded terminally differentiated effector memory CD45RA+ cells. Sequencing used immunoSEQ multiplex PCR; TCRdb keeps in-frame clones, though not all of them. Altogether around 2.1 million clones are present, about 93% being singletons, with the ten largest covering 1.7%.

The receptor comes from a man aged 18 to 29 in good health. Some clones in this sample may be carry-over from other donors' samples. This rearrangement joins TRBV29-1 to TRBJ1-2; D ambiguous. The sequenced sample was naive CD8+ T cells from PBMCs. In DNA form, the CDR3 reads TGCAGCGTTGTTGGACGGGACTATGGCTACACCTTC. This sequence encodes CSVVGRDYGYTF.